This paragraph covers one T cell receptor (beta chain) sequence. These data are taken from a study of radiation and T cells in renal cell carcinoma. Regarding time point: blood 4 weeks post-SBRT, at nephrectomy. Treatment of the sample: 15 Gy SBRT to primary tumor, nephrectomy 4 weeks later. After SBRT, blood was collected at 2 and 4 weeks, plus baseline. Clear cell pathology was present in this patient's renal cell carcinoma. The protocol was immunoSEQ multiplex PCR, while the TCRdb copy is restricted to in-frame clones and leaves out a portion. In the table there are approximately 70,000 clones, about 74% of which are singletons. Trimming pared 0 bases from V and 4 bases from J, leaving 9 bases between. This CDR3 is built from 14 residues. Per germline, CDR1 WSHSY and CDR2 SAAADI.

The TCR comes from a man aged 55 to 70 with renal cell carcinoma. Sequenced here: blood, sampled from a patient whose treatment included radiotherapy and nephrectomy. The chain has TRBV10-2 and TRBJ1-1; TRBD1 might be the D (6 bases). CDR3 in amino acids: CASSESEGGTEAFF. CDR3 bases: TGCGCCAGCAGTGAGTCGGAAGGGGGCACTGAAGCTTTCTTT.